Following are 31 T cell receptor beta chains from one sample sequenced in a study of control samples from healthy donors and cancer patients. Only in-frame clones appear in the TCRdb table, and some are missing; sequencing was by immunoSEQ multiplex PCR. The sample yields about 160,000 clones, 70% to 90% seen once. Sequencing was performed on blood. Source of these receptors: a man between 25 and 39 years old in good health.

This clone showed up just once. The chain recombines TRBV6-2 or TRBV6-3 with TRBJ2-7; 10 bases map to TRBD1. This CDR3 has 15 amino acids. Unmatched junction bases numbered 12, after V lost 8 bases and J lost 5 bases. Germline CDR1 MNHEY, CDR2 SVGEGT. CDR3 sequence: CASRPDRGGIDEQYF. Here the CDR3 DNA reads TGTGCCAGCCGCCCGGACAGGGGGGGGATCGACGAGCAGTACTTC.

This chain connects TRBV9 to TRBJ2-2; 8 nucleotides align to TRBD2. CDR3 length equals 16 residues. Germline V gene data show CDR1 as SGDLS and CDR2 as YYNGEE. J gave up 6 bases and V 2 bases, and 9 bases lay outside the gene matches. CDR3 nucleotides: TGTGCCAGCAGCGTGGGAGCGGGAGCGTTAGCCGGGGAGCTGTTTTTT. It encodes CASSVGAGALAGELFF.

The V and J genes are TRBV2 and TRBJ1-1; no reliable D call. CDR1 and CDR2 (germline): SNHLY, FYNNEI. The CDR3 extends over 13 amino acids. The V gene lost 4 bases and the J gene lost 0 bases, with 6 bases spanning the gap. CDR3 region: CASSGPMNTEAFF. In DNA form, the CDR3 reads TGTGCCAGCAGTGGGCCTATGAACACTGAAGCTTTCTTT.

The chain employs TRBV19 and TRBJ1-1; D is possibly TRBD1 (5 bases). The germline V and J ends were trimmed by 3 bases and 7 bases, with 6 bases remaining between them. Germline V CDR1 and CDR2: LNHDA, SQIVND (reference sequence). CDR3 length equals 11 residues. The CDR3 region has the DNA TGTGCCAGTAGTATCGGGGGTGAAGCTTTCTTT. It encodes CASSIGGEAFF.

This chain uses TRBV29-1 with TRBJ1-1; D remains unclear. Germline V CDR1 and CDR2: SQVTM, ANQGSEA. V was pared by 7 bases and J by 1 base, with 10 bases between. The CDR3 is 12 residues long. Here the CDR3 reads CSAAVTNTEAFF. The CDR3 DNA reads TGCAGCGCCGCGGTTACGAACACTGAAGCTTTCTTT.

The chain couples TRBV5-8 to TRBJ1-2, with 7 bases lining up with TRBD1. Germline lookup yields CDR1 SGHTS and CDR2 YDEGEE. The CDR3 runs 14 residues. With 1 base clipped from V and 4 bases from J, the junction kept 4 bases outside the gene matches. CDR3: CASSLLTGAYGYTF. The CDR3 region has the DNA TGTGCCAGCAGCTTGCTTACAGGGGCCTATGGCTACACCTTC.

The chain links TRBV2 to TRBJ2-5, with unresolved D. The V gene lost 6 bases and the J gene lost 7 bases, with 9 bases spanning the gap. The CDR3 extends over 11 amino acids. Looked up from germline, CDR1 is SNHLY and CDR2 is FYNNEI. CDR3 sequence: CASRLERTQYF. For the CDR3, the DNA is TGTGCCAGCAGATTGGAAAGGACCCAGTACTTC.

The rearrangement joins TRBV6-5 to TRBJ2-5; D gene unclear. V was pared by 3 bases and J by 2 bases, with 7 bases between. Germline CDR1 is MNHEY and CDR2 is SVGAGI. The CDR3 consists of 13 residues. The CDR3 here is CASSYSEQETQYF. The CDR3 DNA is TGTGCCAGCAGTTATTCGGAGCAAGAGACCCAGTACTTC.

This chain uses TRBV28 with TRBJ1-6; D not resolved. The CDR3 is made up of 12 amino acids. Deletions cut 2 bases from V and 14 bases from J, with 10 bases between. The germline CDR1 and CDR2 sequences are MDHEN and SYDVKM. The CDR3: CASSLGPRSLHF. CDR3 nucleotides: TGTGCCAGCAGTTTAGGTCCTAGGTCCCTCCACTTT.

This chain joins TRBV27 and TRBJ1-5; D is uncertain. V was cut by 2 bases and J by 2 bases, with 10 bases left in between. Germline V gene lookup returns CDR1 MNHEY and CDR2 SMNVEV (reference sequence). The CDR3 sequence is 15 residues long. The CDR3 sequence is CASSLGPGGNQPQHF. In nucleotides, the CDR3 is TGTGCCAGCAGTTTAGGGCCGGGAGGCAATCAGCCCCAGCATTTT.

This clone is a singleton in its sample. The chain couples TRBV13 to TRBJ1-6; 7 positions match TRBD1. CDR1 is PRHDT, CDR2 FYEKMQ, per germline (reference sequence). The CDR3 is 15 residues long. Trimming cost V 5 bases and J 8 bases; bases outside gene matches: 9. The CDR3 loop is CASSPYGQGDSPLHF. CDR3 DNA sequence: TGTGCCAGCAGCCCTTACGGTCAGGGGGATTCACCCCTCCACTTT.

This chain connects TRBV7-9 to TRBJ2-7; tentatively, D is TRBD1 (8 bases). Trimming removed 7 bases from V and 5 bases from J, with 18 bases in between. There are 14 residues in the CDR3. Germline V gene lookup returns CDR1 SEHNR and CDR2 FQNEAQ (reference sequence). DNA for the CDR3: TGTGCCAGCACCAATACAGGGGGGAGGGACGAGCAGTACTTC. It codes for CASTNTGGRDEQYF.

This clone was observed a handful of times. The chain is built from TRBV18 and TRBJ2-3; D is possibly TRBD1 (5 bases). V was trimmed by 8 bases and J by 3 bases, leaving 15 bases between them. CDR3 length: 14 amino acids. Germline lookup yields CDR1 KGHSH and CDR2 LQKENI. The CDR3 region has the DNA TGTGCCAGCGCTTCACCAGGGAATACAGATACGCAGTATTTT. This sequence encodes CASASPGNTDTQYF. The full variable domain, with the rest looked up from reference TRBV18 and TRBJ2-3, is NAGVMQNPRHLVRRRGQEARLRCSPMKGHSHVYWYRQLPEEGLKFMVYLQKENIIDESGMPKERFSAEFPKEGPSILRIQQVVRGDSAAYFCASASPGNTDTQYFGPGTRLTVL.

The chain couples TRBV2 to TRBJ2-3; D may be TRBD2 (7 bases). V was pared by 4 bases and J by 3 bases, with 14 bases between. The germline CDR1 and CDR2 sequences are SNHLY and FYNNEI. This CDR3 is built from 15 residues. The DNA for the CDR3 is TGTGCCAGCAGTGGTTTACGGGGGGCGACAGATACGCAGTATTTT. This encodes CASSGLRGATDTQYF.

The CDR3 loop is CASRGLTGGTYNSPLHF. The CDR3 nucleotides read TGTGCCAGCAGGGGACTTACAGGGGGCACCTATAATTCACCCCTCCACTTT. V and J are TRBV28 and TRBJ1-6; 9 bases align to TRBD1. From germline, CDR1 is MDHEN and CDR2 SYDVKM. The CDR3 is made up of 17 amino acids. Trimming at V came to 6 bases and at J to 2 bases, leaving 8 bases not matched to a gene.

This clone came up a few times. The rearrangement joins TRBV12-5 to TRBJ1-1; D is undetermined. Trimming took 10 bases from V and 5 from J, leaving 17 bases between them. This CDR3 contains 13 residues. In germline, CDR1 is LGHNT, CDR2 FRNRAP. CDR3 region: CANQRGRRTEAFF. For the CDR3, the DNA is TGTGCTAATCAACGGGGTCGAAGGACTGAAGCTTTCTTT.

The rearrangement joins TRBV5-1 to TRBJ2-1, with TRBD2 as a possible D gene (6 bases). Germline lookup yields CDR1 SGHRS and CDR2 YFSETQ. The CDR3 runs 15 residues. V shed 5 bases and J shed 4 bases, with 16 bases lying between them. Written as DNA, the CDR3 is TGCGCCAGCAGAAGAAGCCCGGGAGAATACAATGAGCAGTTCTTC. Its translation: CASRRSPGEYNEQFF.

The chain links TRBV28 to TRBJ2-5; D call uncertain. The CDR3 consists of 14 residues. Trimming pared 6 bases from V and 5 bases from J, leaving 16 bases between. From germline, CDR1 is MDHEN and CDR2 SYDVKM. CDR3 DNA sequence: TGTGCCAGCAGCTTGTTGCCTCCCTGGGAGACCCAGTACTTC. Translated, it gives CASSLLPPWETQYF.

The rearrangement links TRBV4-3 to TRBJ2-1, with D possibly matching TRBD1 (6 bases). Trimming shortened V by 0 bases and J by 6 bases, and 15 bases separated the two germline ends. The V gene's germline CDR1 is LGHNA and CDR2 YSLEER. The CDR3 runs 16 residues. CDR3 sequence: CASSQDGTGLGNEQFF. The CDR3 coding sequence is TGCGCCAGCAGCCAAGATGGTACAGGGCTTGGCAATGAGCAGTTCTTC.

The chain uses TRBV2 and TRBJ2-5; tentatively, D is TRBD1 (5 bases). The CDR3 contains 12 residues. V was trimmed by 3 bases and J by 4 bases, leaving 6 bases between them. Germline V gene data show CDR1 as SNHLY and CDR2 as FYNNEI. The CDR3 DNA is TGTGCCAGCAGTGAGGGGCGAGAGACCCAGTACTTC. It encodes CASSEGRETQYF. The whole variable domain, filled in from reference TRBV2 and TRBJ2-5, reads EPEVTQTPSHQVTQMGQEVILRCVPISNHLYFYWYRQILGQKVEFLVSFYNNEISEKSEIFDDQFSVERPDGSNFTLKIRSTKLEDSAMYFCASSEGRETQYFGPGTRLLVL.

J is TRBJ2-7 and V is TRBV7-2; 7 bases align to TRBD1. Germline CDR1 and CDR2: SGHTA and FQGNSA. With V trimmed by 0 bases and J by 5 bases, 10 bases remained unmatched. This CDR3 region has 16 residues. In DNA form, the CDR3 reads TGTGCCAGCAGCTTAGCTTACCGACAGGGATTCGACGAGCAGTACTTC. Translation gives CASSLAYRQGFDEQYF.

V is TRBV27 and J is TRBJ1-1; 10 nucleotides align to TRBD1. Germline V gene sequence: CDR1 MNHEY, CDR2 SMNVEV (reference sequence). The V and J ends lost 4 bases and 6 bases, in that order; junction bases with no gene match: 5. This CDR3 is built from 14 residues. Here the CDR3 reads CASSSDRGEAEAFF. The CDR3 DNA reads as TGTGCCAGCAGTTCGGACAGGGGGGAGGCTGAAGCTTTCTTT.

The chain carries TRBV3-1 (or the pseudogene TRBV3-2) and TRBJ2-5; 7 bases are a match to TRBD2. Germline CDR1 and CDR2: LGHDT and YNNKEL (reference sequence). V lost 4 bases to trimming and J lost 3 bases; unmatched junction nucleotides: 5. This CDR3 spans 14 amino acids. The CDR3 here is CASSLRGREETQYF. CDR3 coding DNA: TGTGCCAGCAGCCTTCGGGGGAGGGAAGAGACCCAGTACTTC.

The chain combines TRBV7-8 with TRBJ1-5; 10 nucleotides match TRBD1. The germline CDR1 and CDR2 sequences are SGHVS and FQNEAQ. The CDR3 contains 15 residues. V gave up 5 bases and J gave up 5 bases; unmatched junction bases: 6. This CDR3 is CASSAGTGAHQPQHF. The DNA of the CDR3 is TGTGCCAGCAGCGCGGGGACAGGGGCTCATCAGCCCCAGCATTTT.

In its sample, this clone was seen once. The rearrangement links TRBV28 to TRBJ1-4, with 7 bases aligning to TRBD1. V lost 10 bases and J lost 4; bases outside the gene matches: 9. The CDR3 totals 14 residues. The germline V gene has CDR1 MDHEN and CDR2 SYDVKM. The CDR3 is CAIRGGTDNEKLFF. For the CDR3, the DNA is TGTGCCATCAGAGGGGGCACGGATAATGAAAAACTGTTTTTT.

V usage is TRBV4-1 and J usage is TRBJ2-3; TRBD2 matches at 11 bases. The CDR3 sequence is 15 residues long. The trim removed 4 bases at V and 2 bases at J, leaving 2 bases unmatched. Germline V gene data show CDR1 as MGHRA and CDR2 as YSYEKL. This CDR3 reads CASSRGLADTDTQYF. The DNA for the CDR3 is TGCGCCAGCAGCCGGGGACTAGCGGACACAGATACGCAGTATTTT.

The V gene is TRBV19, the J gene TRBJ2-7; 11 bases match TRBD2. CDR1 and CDR2 from the germline V gene are LNHDA and SQIVND (reference sequence). This CDR3 is built from 15 residues. With V trimmed by 4 bases and J by 4 bases, 6 bases remained unmatched. CDR3 in DNA: TGTGCCAGTAGTACCACGGGGACTAGCGGATACGAGCAGTACTTC. Amino acid sequence: CASSTTGTSGYEQYF.

J is TRBJ1-2 and V is TRBV20-1, with 7 bases aligning to TRBD1. The V and J ends lost 4 bases and 7 bases, in that order; junction bases with no gene match: 3. CDR1 and CDR2 (germline): DFQATT, SNEGSKA (reference sequence). The CDR3 sequence is 11 residues long. The CDR3 sequence is CSAIQGSGYTF. In DNA form, the CDR3 reads TGCAGTGCTATACAGGGGAGTGGCTACACCTTC.

The J gene is TRBJ2-1, the V gene TRBV3-1 (or the pseudogene TRBV3-2); D not certain. The V gene's germline CDR1 is LGHDT and CDR2 YNNKEL (reference sequence). This CDR3 contains 14 residues. Trimming took 1 base from V and 0 from J, leaving 4 bases between them. The CDR3 reads CASSQGSSYNEQFF. DNA of the CDR3: TGTGCCAGCAGCCAAGGGAGCTCCTACAATGAGCAGTTCTTC.

This rearrangement joins TRBV24-1 to TRBJ1-1, with no clear D. The CDR3 totals 12 residues. The germline gives CDR1 KGHDR, CDR2 SFDVKD. V lost 7 bases, J lost 9 bases, and 14 bases lay in between. CDR3: CATSSYRSQAFF. CDR3 coding DNA: TGTGCCACCAGCTCTTACCGATCCCAAGCTTTCTTT.

This rearrangement joins TRBV6-5 to TRBJ1-1, with D uncertain. The germline V and J ends were trimmed by 6 bases and 0 bases, with 14 bases remaining between them. The CDR3 length is 15 residues. Germline CDR1 MNHEY, CDR2 SVGAGI. CDR3 bases: TGTGCCAGCAGCAACGTGGGGTATATGAACACTGAAGCTTTCTTT. It specifies CASSNVGYMNTEAFF.